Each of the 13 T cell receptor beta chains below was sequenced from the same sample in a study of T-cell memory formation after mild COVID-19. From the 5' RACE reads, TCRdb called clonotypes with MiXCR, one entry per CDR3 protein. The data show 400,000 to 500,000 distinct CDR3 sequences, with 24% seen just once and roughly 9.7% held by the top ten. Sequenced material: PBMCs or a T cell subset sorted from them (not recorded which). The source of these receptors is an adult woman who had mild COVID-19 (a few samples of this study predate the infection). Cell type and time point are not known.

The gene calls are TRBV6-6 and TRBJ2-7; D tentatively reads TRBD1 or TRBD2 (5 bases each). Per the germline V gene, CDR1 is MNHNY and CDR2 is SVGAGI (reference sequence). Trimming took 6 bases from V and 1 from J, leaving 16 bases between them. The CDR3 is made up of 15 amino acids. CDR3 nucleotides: TGTGCCAGCAGATCCTCCGGGACGGGGTCCTACGAGCAGTACTTC. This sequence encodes CASRSSGTGSYEQYF.

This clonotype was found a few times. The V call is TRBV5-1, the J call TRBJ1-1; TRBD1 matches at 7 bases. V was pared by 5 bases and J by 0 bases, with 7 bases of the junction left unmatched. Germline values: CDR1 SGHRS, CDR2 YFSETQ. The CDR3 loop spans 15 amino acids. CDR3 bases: TGCGCCAGCAGAAAATACAGGGGAATGAACACTGAAGCTTTCTTT. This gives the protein CASRKYRGMNTEAFF.

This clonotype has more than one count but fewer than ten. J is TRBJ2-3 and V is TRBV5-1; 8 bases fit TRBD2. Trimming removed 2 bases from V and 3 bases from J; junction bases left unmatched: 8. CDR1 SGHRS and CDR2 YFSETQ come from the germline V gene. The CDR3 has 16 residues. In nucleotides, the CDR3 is TGCGCCAGCAGCTTCATAGCGGGGATGATTACAGATACGCAGTATTTT. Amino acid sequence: CASSFIAGMITDTQYF.

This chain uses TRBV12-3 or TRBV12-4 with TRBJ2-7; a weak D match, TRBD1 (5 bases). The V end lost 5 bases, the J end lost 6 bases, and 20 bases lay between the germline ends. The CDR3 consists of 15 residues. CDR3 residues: CASSATAGQGSEQYF. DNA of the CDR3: TGTGCCAGCAGTGCAACGGCTGGGCAGGGTAGCGAGCAGTACTTC.

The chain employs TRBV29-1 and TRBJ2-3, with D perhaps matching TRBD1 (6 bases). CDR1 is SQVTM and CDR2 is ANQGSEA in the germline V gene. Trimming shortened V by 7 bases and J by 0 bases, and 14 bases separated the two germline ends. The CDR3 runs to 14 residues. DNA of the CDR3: TGCAGCGGAGCCGGGACACCGAGCACAGATACGCAGTATTTT. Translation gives CSGAGTPSTDTQYF.

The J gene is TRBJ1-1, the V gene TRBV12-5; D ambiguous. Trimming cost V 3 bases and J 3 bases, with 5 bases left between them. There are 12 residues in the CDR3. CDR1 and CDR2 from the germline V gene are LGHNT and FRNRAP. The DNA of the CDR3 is TGTGCTAGTGGTTTCATGGACACTGAAGCTTTCTTT. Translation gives CASGFMDTEAFF.

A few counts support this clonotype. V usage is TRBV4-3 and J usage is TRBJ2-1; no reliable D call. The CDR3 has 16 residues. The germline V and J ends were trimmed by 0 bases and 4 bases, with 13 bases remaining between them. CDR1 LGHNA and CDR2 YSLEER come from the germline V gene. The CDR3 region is CASSQDGSVAYNEQFF. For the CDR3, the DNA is TGCGCCAGCAGCCAAGACGGGTCCGTCGCTTACAATGAGCAGTTCTTC.

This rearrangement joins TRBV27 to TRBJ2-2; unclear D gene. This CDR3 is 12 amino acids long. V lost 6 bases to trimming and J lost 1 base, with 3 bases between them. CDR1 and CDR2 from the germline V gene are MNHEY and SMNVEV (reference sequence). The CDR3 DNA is TGTGCCAGCAGGATGAACACCGGGGAGCTGTTTTTT. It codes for CASRMNTGELFF.

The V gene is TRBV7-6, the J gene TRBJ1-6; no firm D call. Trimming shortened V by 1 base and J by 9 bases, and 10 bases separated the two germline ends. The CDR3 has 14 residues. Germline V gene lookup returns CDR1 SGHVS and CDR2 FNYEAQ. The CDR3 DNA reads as TGTGCCAGCAGCTTAGTCCTGTATGGTTCACCCCTCCACTTT. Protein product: CASSLVLYGSPLHF.

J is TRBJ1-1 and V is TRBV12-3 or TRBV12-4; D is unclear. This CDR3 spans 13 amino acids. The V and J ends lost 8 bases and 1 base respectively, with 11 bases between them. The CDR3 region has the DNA TGTGCCAGCGCCTGGGGTAGGAACACTGAAGCTTTCTTT. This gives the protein CASAWGRNTEAFF.

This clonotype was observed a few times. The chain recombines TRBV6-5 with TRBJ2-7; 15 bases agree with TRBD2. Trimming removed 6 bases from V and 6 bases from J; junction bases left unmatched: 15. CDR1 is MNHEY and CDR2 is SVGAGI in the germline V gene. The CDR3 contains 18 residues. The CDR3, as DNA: TGTGCCAGCAGCCGAGGACTAGCGGGAGGGCCATTGGGCGCCGAGCAGTACTTC. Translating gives CASSRGLAGGPLGAEQYF.

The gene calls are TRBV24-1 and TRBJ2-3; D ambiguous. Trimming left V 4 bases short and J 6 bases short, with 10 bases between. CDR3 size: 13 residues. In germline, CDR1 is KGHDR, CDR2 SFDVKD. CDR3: CATSDSRRDTQYF. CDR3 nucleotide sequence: TGTGCCACCAGTGACTCTAGAAGGGATACGCAGTATTTT.

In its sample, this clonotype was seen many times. CDR3 sequence: CASSSLGGLRSETQYF. DNA for the CDR3: TGTGCCAGCAGTTCCTTGGGCGGACTGCGTTCTGAGACCCAGTACTTC. The V call is TRBV12-3 or TRBV12-4, the J call TRBJ2-5; D might be TRBD2 (5 bases). This CDR3 contains 16 residues. V lost 4 bases and J lost 5, with 20 bases in between.